These 4 T cell receptor beta chains share one sample of origin, sequenced in a study of siplizumab effects on memory and regulatory T cells. The data were produced by immunoSEQ multiplex PCR, yet TCRdb's version contains in-frame clones alone and is incomplete. The table lists 26,000 or so clones, about 79% of them singletons. Source material: memory CD4+ T cells sorted from blood. These TCRs come from a human donor in good health.

As for this clone: Other DNA sequences in this specimen translate into the identical CDR3. J is TRBJ1-1 and V is TRBV19, with D tentatively TRBD1 (6 bases). Germline values: CDR1 LNHDA, CDR2 SQIVND (reference sequence). This CDR3 is 13 amino acids long. V dropped 8 bases and J dropped 5 bases, with 15 bases sitting between them. The CDR3 spells CASRTGPGTEAFF. For the CDR3, the DNA is TGTGCCAGTCGTACAGGGCCAGGGACTGAAGCTTTCTTT.

The chain carries TRBV4-1 and TRBJ2-7; 7 nucleotides align to TRBD1. This CDR3 has 15 residues. CDR1 is MGHRA, CDR2 YSYEKL, per germline. V dropped 1 base and J dropped 2; count of bases not matched to a gene: 5. CDR3 DNA sequence: TGCGCCAGCAGCCAAGGGACAGGAGGTACCTACGAGCAGTACTTC. Encoded protein: CASSQGTGGTYEQYF.

The chain carries TRBV29-1 and TRBJ2-7; D ambiguous. CDR1 is SQVTM and CDR2 is ANQGSEA in the germline V gene. The CDR3 totals 14 residues. With 2 bases removed from V and 5 bases from J, the gap between germline ends came to 16 bases. The CDR3 sequence: CSVESPIGTDEQYF. The CDR3 DNA reads TGCAGCGTTGAATCCCCAATTGGTACAGACGAGCAGTACTTC.

As concerns this clone: This sample also contains other DNA sequences that code for the same CDR3. The J gene is TRBJ2-6, the V gene TRBV5-1; 9 nucleotides agree with TRBD1. V lost 4 bases, J lost 2 bases, and 7 bases stayed unmatched. From germline, CDR1 is SGHRS and CDR2 YFSETQ. The CDR3 sequence is 17 residues long. CDR3 region: CASSKDRGGAGANVLTF. For the CDR3, the DNA is TGCGCCAGCAGCAAGGACAGGGGAGGGGCTGGGGCCAACGTCCTGACTTTC.